The rows below give T cell receptor beta chains drawn from one sample of a study of blood T cell repertoires in COVID-19. Profiled with immunoSEQ multiplex PCR; TCRdb holds only in-frame clones, not every one. The table has 55,000 to 90,000 clones, around 89% seen once. Sequencing was carried out using peripheral blood. The receptors here all came from a human donor in a cohort sampled during active COVID-19. CDR3s include the opening cysteine and the closing phenylalanine or tryptophan. Each record gives: clone size, J gene, V gene, D gene, CDR3 DNA, CDR3 protein. D genes are given only for firm matches. Where a row states a size, it is once, few, many or the class of an expanded clone; other rows omit it.

>NA|TRBJ2-2|TRBV28|NA
TGTGCCAGCAGTTTCCATTCTCTGCGAACCGGGGAGCTGTTTTTT
CASSFHSLRTGELFF
>NA|TRBJ1-3|TRBV28|NA
TGTGCCAGCAGTTTAAGTGGGGGGTCAGGAAACACCATATATTTT
CASSLSGGSGNTIYF
>NA|TRBJ2-3|TRBV10-3|TRBD2
TGTGCCATCAGTGAGTCGACTAGCGGGAGCACAGATACGCAGTATTTT
CAISESTSGSTDTQYF
>NA|TRBJ2-1|TRBV3-1/TRBV3-2|TRBD2
TGTGCCAGCAGCCATGGGACTAGCGGGAGGACCAATGAGCAGTTCTTC
CASSHGTSGRTNEQFF
>NA|TRBJ1-1|TRBV7-9|NA
TGTGCCAGCAGCTCCACTGGGCGGAACACTGAAGCTTTCTTT
CASSSTGRNTEAFF
>NA|TRBJ1-6|TRBV7-3|NA
TGTGCCAGCAGCTTAAGCACGGATTCACCCCTCCACTTT
CASSLSTDSPLHF
>NA|TRBJ1-6|TRBV5-6|TRBD1
TGTGCCAGCAGCTCCCCCTTGCAGGGGGCTTGGGCACCCCTCCACTTT
CASSSPLQGAWAPLHF
>once|TRBJ2-7|TRBV11-2|TRBD1
TGTGCCAGCAGCTTGAGGGGACAGGGGCGCTACGAGCAGTACTTC
CASSLRGQGRYEQYF
>NA|TRBJ2-1|TRBV29-1|NA
TGCAGCGTTGAAATCGACAAATCAAATGAGCAGTTCTTC
CSVEIDKSNEQFF
>NA|TRBJ1-4|TRBV6-1|TRBD1
TGTGCCAGCAGTGAAACAGGGGTCCCTAATGAAAAACTGTTTTTT
CASSETGVPNEKLFF
>once|TRBJ1-6|TRBV3-1/TRBV3-2|NA
TGTGCCAGCAGCCAAGAATGGAGGGATTCACCCCTCCACTTT
CASSQEWRDSPLHF
>NA|TRBJ1-1|TRBV5-6|NA
TGTGCCAGCAGCTTGGGACTCCTAAACACTGAAGCTTTCTTT
CASSLGLLNTEAFF
>NA|TRBJ1-2|TRBV2|NA
TGTGCCAGCAGTGAAAGGGGGTTCGGGAACTATGGCTACACCTTC
CASSERGFGNYGYTF
>NA|TRBJ2-1|TRBV15|NA
TGTGCCACCAGCAGTCCAGGTTGGCCCTCCTACAATGAGCAGTTCTTC
CATSSPGWPSYNEQFF
>NA|TRBJ2-7|TRBV19|NA
TGTGCCAGTAGTATGTCAGCGGATAGAACCTACGAGCAGTACTTC
CASSMSADRTYEQYF
>NA|TRBJ1-1|TRBV3-1/TRBV3-2|NA
TGTGCCAGCAGCCAAGGGGGCGCGAACACTGAAGCTTTCTTT
CASSQGGANTEAFF
>NA|TRBJ1-2|TRBV6-1|TRBD1
TGTGCCAGCAGTGAAGCGGCGGGACAGGGGAACTATGGCTACACCTTC
CASSEAAGQGNYGYTF
>once|TRBJ1-1|TRBV20-1|TRBD1
TGCAGTCCGGGACAGGGTGATGAAGCTTTCTTT
CSPGQGDEAFF
>NA|TRBJ2-7|TRBV10-3|NA
TGTGCCATCAGTGAGTCGAGGGCGGTGGTCGGCGAGCAGTACTTC
CAISESRAVVGEQYF
>once|TRBJ1-3|TRBV19|NA
TGTGCCAGCACCTGGGGAGAAGGAAACACCATATATTTT
CASTWGEGNTIYF
>NA|TRBJ1-1|TRBV2|NA
TGTGCCAGCAGCCCACAGTTGCCCGTCGAAGCTTTCTTT
CASSPQLPVEAFF
>NA|TRBJ2-1|TRBV28|TRBD2
TGTGCCAGCAGCTCCCGCCGGGCGGGAGGGCCGCAGGGTAAATACAATGAGCAGTTCTTC
CASSSRRAGGPQGKYNEQFF
>NA|TRBJ2-3|TRBV5-1|TRBD2
TGCGCCAGCAGCTTGGCTAGCGGAAGCACAGATACGCAGTATTTT
CASSLASGSTDTQYF
>NA|TRBJ2-3|TRBV6-4|TRBD2
TGTGCCAGCAGTGACTGTCCTTTAGCGGGAGCGGGTCCAGATACGCAGTATTTT
CASSDCPLAGAGPDTQYF
>NA|TRBJ2-5|TRBV11-2|TRBD2
TGTGCCAGCAGCTCAGGACTAGCGGGAGCCAGCTACCAAGAGACCCAGTACTTC
CASSSGLAGASYQETQYF
>NA|TRBJ2-1|TRBV7-9|TRBD2
TGTGCCAGCAGCCTCTTAGCGGGAGCTACGGTGAATGAGCAGTTCTTC
CASSLLAGATVNEQFF
>NA|TRBJ1-1|TRBV7-9|NA
TGTGCCAGCAGCCACCCGGGACAAATGAACACTGAAGCTTTCTTT
CASSHPGQMNTEAFF
>NA|TRBJ1-5|TRBV6-5|TRBD1
TGTGCCAGCACCGGGACAGGCAATCAGCCCCAGCATTTT
CASTGTGNQPQHF
>NA|TRBJ1-1|TRBV13|NA
TGTGCCAGCAGCGCCTTATGGAGCACTGAAGCTTTCTTT
CASSALWSTEAFF
>NA|TRBJ1-1|TRBV28|TRBD1
TGTGCCAGCAGCCCGACAGGGGTCGGGGACACTGAAGCTTTCTTT
CASSPTGVGDTEAFF
>NA|TRBJ1-5|TRBV4-1|TRBD1
TGCGCCAGCAGGGACGGACAGGGCGGTCAGCCCCAGCATTTT
CASRDGQGGQPQHF
>NA|TRBJ2-4|TRBV10-1|TRBD2
TGCGCCAGCAGTGAGTCTCGGCCTAGCGGGGCAAACATTCAGTACTTC
CASSESRPSGANIQYF
>NA|TRBJ2-1|TRBV3-1/TRBV3-2|TRBD2
TGTGCCAGCAGCCTCCATGGGGAGGGCCCGGGGTATGAGCAGTTCTTC
CASSLHGEGPGYEQFF
>NA|TRBJ1-5|TRBV30|NA
TGTGCCTGCCTCATACGGGGTTATAGCAATCAGCCCCAGCATTTT
CACLIRGYSNQPQHF
>NA|TRBJ1-1|TRBV7-9|NA
TGTGCCAGCAGCCCGTGGGGAGGGAGCACTGAAGCTTTCTTT
CASSPWGGSTEAFF
>once|TRBJ2-5|TRBV7-9|NA
TGTGCCAGCAGCTCGAAGTGGAGGCAAGAGACCCAGTACTTC
CASSSKWRQETQYF